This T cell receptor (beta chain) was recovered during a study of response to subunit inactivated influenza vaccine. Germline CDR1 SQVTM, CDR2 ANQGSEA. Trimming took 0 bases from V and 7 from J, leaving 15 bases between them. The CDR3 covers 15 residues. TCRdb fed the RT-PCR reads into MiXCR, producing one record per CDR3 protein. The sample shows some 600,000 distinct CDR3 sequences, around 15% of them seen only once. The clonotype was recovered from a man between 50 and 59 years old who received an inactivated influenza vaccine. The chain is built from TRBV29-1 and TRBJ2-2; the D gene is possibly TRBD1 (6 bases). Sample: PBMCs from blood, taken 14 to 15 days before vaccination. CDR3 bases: TGCAGCGTTGAAGACCGGGACACGCTCGGCGGGGAGCTGTTTTTT. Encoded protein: CSVEDRDTLGGELFF.